These T cell receptor beta chains were read from a single sample in a study of technical replicates of blood from several donors. The table came from immunoSEQ multiplex PCR; TCRdb's copy has only in-frame clones and leaves some out. This sample has some 77,000 clones, with 65% to 90% found just once. The sequenced material came from PBMCs. The receptors were sampled from a human donor in good health. Some clones in this sample may be carry-over from other donors' samples. The CDR3 runs from the conserved cysteine through the conserved F or W. Each record gives: D gene, V gene, clone size, J gene, CDR3 protein, CDR3 DNA. D genes are given only for firm matches. Only some rows state a clone size, as once, few, many or a class for expanded clones.

D gene: TRBD2
V gene: TRBV9
clone size: NA
J gene: TRBJ2-2
CDR3 protein: CASSARVPLAGAGELFF
CDR3 DNA: TGTGCCAGCAGCGCTAGGGTTCCGCTAGCGGGAGCCGGGGAGCTGTTTTTT

D gene: TRBD1
V gene: TRBV6-1
clone size: NA
J gene: TRBJ2-1
CDR3 protein: CASSRTGDTYEQFF
CDR3 DNA: TGTGCCAGCAGTCGGACAGGGGATACCTATGAGCAGTTCTTC

D gene: NA
V gene: TRBV18
clone size: NA
J gene: TRBJ1-2
CDR3 protein: CASSPPTGSSGGYTF
CDR3 DNA: TGTGCCAGCTCACCACCAACAGGGTCGTCGGGTGGCTACACCTTC

D gene: NA
V gene: TRBV7-2
clone size: NA
J gene: TRBJ1-1
CDR3 protein: CASGLRANTEAFF
CDR3 DNA: TGTGCCAGCGGTCTGAGGGCGAACACTGAAGCTTTCTTT

D gene: NA
V gene: TRBV14
clone size: NA
J gene: TRBJ1-1
CDR3 protein: CASSQVQGRSNTEAFF
CDR3 DNA: TGTGCCAGCAGCCAAGTTCAGGGGCGTTCGAACACTGAAGCTTTCTTT

D gene: NA
V gene: TRBV4-1
clone size: NA
J gene: TRBJ2-1
CDR3 protein: CASSPPGHSSYNEQFF
CDR3 DNA: TGCGCCAGCAGCCCGCCGGGTCATAGCTCCTACAATGAGCAGTTCTTC

D gene: NA
V gene: TRBV5-5
clone size: NA
J gene: TRBJ2-7
CDR3 protein: CASSLGRDYEQYF
CDR3 DNA: TGTGCCAGCAGCTTGGGCCGGGACTACGAGCAGTACTTC

D gene: NA
V gene: TRBV5-4
clone size: NA
J gene: TRBJ1-1
CDR3 protein: CASSLDLGGNTEAFF
CDR3 DNA: TGTGCCAGCAGCTTGGATCTGGGAGGGAACACTGAAGCTTTCTTT

D gene: NA
V gene: TRBV5-6
clone size: few
J gene: TRBJ2-3
CDR3 protein: CASSLFVVSTDTQYF
CDR3 DNA: TGTGCCAGCAGCTTGTTCGTAGTCTCTACAGATACGCAGTATTTT

D gene: NA
V gene: TRBV25-1
clone size: NA
J gene: TRBJ2-1
CDR3 protein: CASSERGYEQFF
CDR3 DNA: TGTGCCAGCAGTGAACGGGGGTATGAGCAGTTCTTC

D gene: NA
V gene: TRBV7-9
clone size: NA
J gene: TRBJ1-2
CDR3 protein: CASSSAGNGYGYTF
CDR3 DNA: TGTGCCAGCAGCTCCGCCGGGAACGGATATGGCTACACCTTC

D gene: NA
V gene: TRBV6-1
clone size: NA
J gene: TRBJ1-5
CDR3 protein: CASSGDSNQPQHF
CDR3 DNA: TGTGCCAGCAGTGGCGATAGCAATCAGCCCCAGCATTTT

D gene: TRBD1
V gene: TRBV11-2
clone size: once
J gene: TRBJ2-3
CDR3 protein: CASSLEWTGVTDTQYF
CDR3 DNA: TGTGCCAGCAGCTTAGAGTGGACAGGCGTCACAGATACGCAGTATTTT

D gene: NA
V gene: TRBV7-9
clone size: once
J gene: TRBJ1-1
CDR3 protein: CAGRGLNTEAFF
CDR3 DNA: TGTGCCGGCAGGGGCCTGAACACTGAAGCTTTCTTT

D gene: NA
V gene: TRBV19
clone size: NA
J gene: TRBJ2-1
CDR3 protein: CASSMVASYNEQFF
CDR3 DNA: TGTGCCAGTAGTATGGTGGCTAGCTACAATGAGCAGTTCTTC

D gene: TRBD2
V gene: TRBV9
clone size: NA
J gene: TRBJ2-1
CDR3 protein: CASSPGTSGRGEQFF
CDR3 DNA: TGTGCCAGCAGCCCCGGGACTAGCGGGAGAGGTGAGCAGTTCTTC

D gene: NA
V gene: TRBV6-6
clone size: NA
J gene: TRBJ2-5
CDR3 protein: CASSPRAVEFKTQYF
CDR3 DNA: TGTGCCAGCAGCCCCCGAGCGGTTGAGTTCAAGACCCAGTACTTC

D gene: NA
V gene: TRBV7-2
clone size: NA
J gene: TRBJ1-3
CDR3 protein: CASSLVVSTSGNTIYF
CDR3 DNA: TGTGCCAGCAGCTTAGTCGTGAGCACCTCTGGAAACACCATATATTTT

D gene: NA
V gene: TRBV13
clone size: NA
J gene: TRBJ2-1
CDR3 protein: CASSKYSGLITYNEQFF
CDR3 DNA: TGTGCCAGCAGCAAATATTCGGGGTTGATAACCTACAATGAGCAGTTCTTC

D gene: TRBD1
V gene: TRBV7-3
clone size: NA
J gene: TRBJ1-1
CDR3 protein: CASKKGQGNTEAFF
CDR3 DNA: TGTGCCAGCAAGAAAGGACAGGGGAACACTGAAGCTTTCTTT

D gene: NA
V gene: TRBV2
clone size: NA
J gene: TRBJ2-2
CDR3 protein: CASRDMGAGGELFF
CDR3 DNA: TGTGCCAGCAGGGACATGGGGGCCGGCGGGGAGCTGTTTTTT

D gene: NA
V gene: TRBV21-1
clone size: NA
J gene: TRBJ2-1
CDR3 protein: CASSNGFGGYISYNEQFF
CDR3 DNA: TGTGCCAGCAGCAATGGATTCGGCGGCTACATCTCCTACAATGAGCAGTTCTTC

D gene: NA
V gene: TRBV28
clone size: NA
J gene: TRBJ2-7
CDR3 protein: CAAVAPSSYEQYF
CDR3 DNA: TGTGCCGCCGTAGCCCCGAGCTCCTACGAGCAGTACTTC

D gene: TRBD1
V gene: TRBV4-3
clone size: NA
J gene: TRBJ1-2
CDR3 protein: CASSQAPGTEGGYTF
CDR3 DNA: TGCGCCAGCAGCCAGGCCCCCGGGACAGAGGGCGGCTACACCTTC

D gene: TRBD1
V gene: TRBV2
clone size: NA
J gene: TRBJ2-7
CDR3 protein: CASSRDSVYEQYF
CDR3 DNA: TGTGCCAGCAGCCGGGACAGCGTCTACGAGCAGTACTTC

D gene: TRBD2
V gene: TRBV2
clone size: NA
J gene: TRBJ2-7
CDR3 protein: CASSYSSGYYEQYF
CDR3 DNA: TGTGCCAGCAGTTACTCTAGCGGCTACTACGAGCAGTACTTC

D gene: NA
V gene: TRBV13
clone size: NA
J gene: TRBJ2-1
CDR3 protein: CASNRGEHDEQFF
CDR3 DNA: TGTGCCAGCAATCGGGGAGAACATGATGAGCAGTTCTTC

D gene: TRBD2
V gene: TRBV2
clone size: NA
J gene: TRBJ2-1
CDR3 protein: CASSAQTSGRYNEQFF
CDR3 DNA: TGTGCCAGCAGTGCCCAGACTAGCGGGAGATACAATGAGCAGTTCTTC

D gene: TRBD1
V gene: TRBV5-4
clone size: NA
J gene: TRBJ2-7
CDR3 protein: CASSYPPGQGSYEQYF
CDR3 DNA: TGTGCCAGCAGCTATCCCCCGGGACAGGGGTCCTACGAGCAGTACTTC

D gene: TRBD2
V gene: TRBV11-1
clone size: NA
J gene: TRBJ2-1
CDR3 protein: CASSPGAGGQLGNEQFF
CDR3 DNA: TGTGCCAGCAGTCCCGGGGCGGGAGGTCAATTAGGGAATGAGCAGTTCTTC

D gene: TRBD2
V gene: TRBV2
clone size: once
J gene: TRBJ2-3
CDR3 protein: CASSEQAAGGQDTQYF
CDR3 DNA: TGTGCCAGCAGTGAACAGGCAGCGGGGGGGCAAGATACGCAGTATTTT

D gene: TRBD2
V gene: TRBV7-9
clone size: NA
J gene: TRBJ2-3
CDR3 protein: CASRPLAGGADTQYF
CDR3 DNA: TGTGCCAGCAGGCCCCTAGCGGGAGGCGCAGATACGCAGTATTTT

D gene: NA
V gene: TRBV29-1
clone size: once
J gene: TRBJ2-7
CDR3 protein: CSVADGAVAYEQYF
CDR3 DNA: TGCAGCGTTGCAGATGGGGCAGTGGCCTACGAGCAGTACTTC

D gene: TRBD1
V gene: TRBV18
clone size: NA
J gene: TRBJ2-7
CDR3 protein: CASSRTGEGYEQYF
CDR3 DNA: TGTGCCAGCTCCAGGACAGGGGAAGGCTACGAGCAGTACTTC

D gene: NA
V gene: TRBV4-3
clone size: once
J gene: TRBJ2-7
CDR3 protein: CASSQMRAGGEQYF
CDR3 DNA: TGCGCCAGCAGCCAAATGAGGGCAGGCGGCGAGCAGTACTTC

D gene: TRBD1
V gene: TRBV4-1
clone size: NA
J gene: TRBJ1-5
CDR3 protein: CASSLSDRGNQPQHF
CDR3 DNA: TGCGCCAGCAGCCTAAGCGACAGGGGCAATCAGCCCCAGCATTTT

D gene: NA
V gene: TRBV18
clone size: NA
J gene: TRBJ1-3
CDR3 protein: CASSQNMIGNTIYF
CDR3 DNA: TGTGCCAGCTCACAAAACATGATCGGAAACACCATATATTTT

D gene: NA
V gene: TRBV25-1
clone size: NA
J gene: TRBJ2-5
CDR3 protein: CASSAPLETQYF
CDR3 DNA: TGTGCCAGCAGTGCCCCTCTGGAGACCCAGTACTTC